This TCR beta chain was found in a study of T cells in Graves' hyperthyroidism and ophthalmopathy. Broader study findings: Ophthalmopathy was told apart from stable hyperthyroidism by a 13 V-J model.

There are many counts of this clonotype. Its antigen remains unidentified. With 1 base removed from V and 2 bases from J, the gap between germline ends came to 6 bases. This CDR3 is built from 15 residues. CDR1 is SGHAT and CDR2 is FQNNGV in the germline V gene. Diagnoses were made from clinical symptoms, serum measures (thyroxine and TRAb), thyroid ultrasound and orbital computed tomography. Ahead of any ophthalmopathy symptoms, the blood sample was obtained at the first diagnosis of hyperthyroidism. The CDR3 regions of TCR beta were amplified from RNA transcripts. The HTBI primer set was used in a first-round RT-PCR of the TCR CDR3. TCRdb passed the multiplex PCR reads through MiXCR, listing each CDR3 protein once. This table has some 250,000 distinct CDR3 sequences, roughly 15% appearing once.

V and J are TRBV11-2 and TRBJ2-6; possibly TRBD1 for D (5 bases). Sequenced input: blood. This sequence was found in a woman aged 45-65 years with Graves' hyperthyroidism that later progressed to Graves' ophthalmopathy. The CDR3 protein is CASSLVGAGANVLTF. The CDR3 region has the DNA TGTGCCAGCAGCTTAGTAGGGGCTGGGGCCAACGTCCTGACTTTC.